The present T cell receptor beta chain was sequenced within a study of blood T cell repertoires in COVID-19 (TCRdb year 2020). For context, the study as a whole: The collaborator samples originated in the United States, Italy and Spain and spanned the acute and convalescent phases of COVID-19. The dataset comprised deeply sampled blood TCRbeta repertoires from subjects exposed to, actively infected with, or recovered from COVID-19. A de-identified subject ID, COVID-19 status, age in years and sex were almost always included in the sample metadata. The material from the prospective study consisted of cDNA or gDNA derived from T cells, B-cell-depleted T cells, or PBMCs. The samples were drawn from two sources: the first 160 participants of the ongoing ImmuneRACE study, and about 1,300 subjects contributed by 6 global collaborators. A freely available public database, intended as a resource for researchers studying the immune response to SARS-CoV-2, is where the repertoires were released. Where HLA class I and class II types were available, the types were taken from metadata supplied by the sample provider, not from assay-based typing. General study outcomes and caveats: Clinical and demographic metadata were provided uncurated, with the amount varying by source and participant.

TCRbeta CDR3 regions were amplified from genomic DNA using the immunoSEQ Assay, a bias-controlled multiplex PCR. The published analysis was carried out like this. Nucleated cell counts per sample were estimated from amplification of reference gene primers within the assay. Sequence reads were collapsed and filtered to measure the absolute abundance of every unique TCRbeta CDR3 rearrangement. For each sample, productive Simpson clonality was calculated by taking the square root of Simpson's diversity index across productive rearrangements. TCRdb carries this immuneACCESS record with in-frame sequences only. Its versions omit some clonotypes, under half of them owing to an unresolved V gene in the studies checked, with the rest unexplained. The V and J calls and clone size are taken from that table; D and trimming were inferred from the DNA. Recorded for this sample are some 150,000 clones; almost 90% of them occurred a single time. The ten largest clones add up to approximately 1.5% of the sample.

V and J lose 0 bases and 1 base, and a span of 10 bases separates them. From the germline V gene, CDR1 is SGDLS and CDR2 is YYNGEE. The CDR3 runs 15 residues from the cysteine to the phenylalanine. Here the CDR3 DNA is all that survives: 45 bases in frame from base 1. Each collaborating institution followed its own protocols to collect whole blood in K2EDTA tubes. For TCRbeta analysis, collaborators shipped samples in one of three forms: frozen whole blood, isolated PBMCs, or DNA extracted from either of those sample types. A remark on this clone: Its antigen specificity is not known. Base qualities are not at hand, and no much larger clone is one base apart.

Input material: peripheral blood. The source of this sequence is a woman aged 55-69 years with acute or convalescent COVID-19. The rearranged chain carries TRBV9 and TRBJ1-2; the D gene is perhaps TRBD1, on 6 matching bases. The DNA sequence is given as TGTGCCAGCAGCGTAGGTAACAGGGTTAACTATGGCTACACCTTC. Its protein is CASSVGNRVNYGYTF.